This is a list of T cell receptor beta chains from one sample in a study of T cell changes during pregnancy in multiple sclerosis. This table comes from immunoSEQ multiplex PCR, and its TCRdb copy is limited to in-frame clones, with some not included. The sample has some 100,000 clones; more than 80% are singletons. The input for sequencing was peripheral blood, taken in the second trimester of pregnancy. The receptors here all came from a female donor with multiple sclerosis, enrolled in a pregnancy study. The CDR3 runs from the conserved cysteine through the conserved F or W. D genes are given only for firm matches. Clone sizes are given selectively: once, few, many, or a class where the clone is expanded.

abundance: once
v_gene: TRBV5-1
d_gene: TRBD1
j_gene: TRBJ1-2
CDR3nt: TGCGCCAGCAGCCCCCGGACAGGGGATGCCTATGGCTACACCTTC
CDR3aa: CASSPRTGDAYGYTF

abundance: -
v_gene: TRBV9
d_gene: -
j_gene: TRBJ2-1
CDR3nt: TGTGCCAGCAGCGCCGCGACAGTTCCCTCCTACAATGAGCAGTTCTTC
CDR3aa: CASSAATVPSYNEQFF

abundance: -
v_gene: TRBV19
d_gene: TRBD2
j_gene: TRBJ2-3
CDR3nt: TGTGCCAGTAGTTCCCGAGCGGGAATTCGGAATACGCAGTATTTT
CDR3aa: CASSSRAGIRNTQYF

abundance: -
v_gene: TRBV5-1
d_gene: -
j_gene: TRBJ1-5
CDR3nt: TGCGCCAGCAGCTTGGGGACAGATAGCAATCAGCCCCAGCATTTT
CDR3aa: CASSLGTDSNQPQHF

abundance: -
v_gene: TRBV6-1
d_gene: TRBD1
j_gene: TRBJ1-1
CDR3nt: TGTGCCAGCAGTCGAGGGGACAGGGAGAACACTGAAGCTTTCTTT
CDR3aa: CASSRGDRENTEAFF

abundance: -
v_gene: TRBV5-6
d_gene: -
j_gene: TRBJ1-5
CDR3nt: TGTGCCAGCAGCTTGTCCGGAGCCCCTCTACGCCTAAATCAACCCCAGCATTTT
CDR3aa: CASSLSGAPLRLNQPQHF

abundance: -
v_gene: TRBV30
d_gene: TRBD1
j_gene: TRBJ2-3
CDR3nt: TGTGCCTGGAGTCGGGACAGGTCCTTTAGCACAGATACGCAGTATTTT
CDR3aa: CAWSRDRSFSTDTQYF

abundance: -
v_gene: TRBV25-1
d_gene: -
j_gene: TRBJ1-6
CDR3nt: TGTGCCAGCAGTACCCTTGCCGGGTCACCCCTCCACTTT
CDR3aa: CASSTLAGSPLHF

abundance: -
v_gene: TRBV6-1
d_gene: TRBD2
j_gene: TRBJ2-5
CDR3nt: TGTGCCAGCAGTGAAGTCGGGGACTCGCCCGGGGGGGAGACCCAGTACTTC
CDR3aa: CASSEVGDSPGGETQYF

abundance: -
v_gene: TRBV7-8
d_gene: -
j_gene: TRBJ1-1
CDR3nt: TGTGCCAGCAGCTCCCGAAACATCAGGAACACTGAAGCTTTCTTT
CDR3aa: CASSSRNIRNTEAFF

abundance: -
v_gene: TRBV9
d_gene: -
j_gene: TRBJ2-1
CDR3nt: TGTGCCAGCAGCGTAGGGGGGGGGCTGGGTGAGCAGTTCTTC
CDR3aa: CASSVGGGLGEQFF

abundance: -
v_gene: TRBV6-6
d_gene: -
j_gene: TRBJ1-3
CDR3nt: TGTGCCAGCGGGGGCCCGGCCGAATCTGGAAACACCATATATTTT
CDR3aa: CASGGPAESGNTIYF